Listed here are 8 T cell receptor beta chains from one sample, sequenced in a study of shared T cell receptors in the human thymus. Only in-frame clones appear in the TCRdb table, and some are missing; sequencing was by immunoSEQ multiplex PCR. The sample has a few hundred thousand clones, roughly 94% seen once. The sequencing input was thymocytes. The source of these receptors is a human donor.

The V call is TRBV9, the J call TRBJ2-5; 10 positions agree with TRBD2. Germline values: CDR1 SGDLS, CDR2 YYNGEE. The CDR3 extends over 22 amino acids. The V and J ends lost 0 bases and 0 bases, in that order; junction bases with no gene match: 20. Here the CDR3 reads CASSVGLKLLAGKPPHQETQYF. CDR3 nucleotides: TGTGCCAGCAGCGTAGGCTTAAAGTTACTAGCGGGAAAGCCCCCTCACCAAGAGACCCAGTACTTC.

This rearrangement joins TRBV9 to TRBJ2-5; D unclear. This CDR3 comprises 17 residues. Germline-derived CDR1 and CDR2 are SGDLS and YYNGEE. Trimming shortened V by 3 bases and J by 3 bases, and 21 bases separated the two germline ends. CDR3 coding DNA: TGTGCCAGCAGCGGGCCCTGTGTGGAAGGGAAGGAAGAGACCCAGTACTTC. Translation gives CASSGPCVEGKEETQYF.

This chain links TRBV18 with TRBJ2-7; 8 bases agree with TRBD2. The V segment lost 3 bases and the J segment 2 bases; nucleotides outside the gene matches: 0. The V gene's germline CDR1 is KGHSH and CDR2 LQKENI. The length of the CDR3 is 13 residues. This chain's CDR3 is CASSPGLAYEQYF. The DNA of the CDR3 is TGTGCCAGCTCACCGGGACTAGCCTACGAGCAGTACTTC.

This clone was found once. The chain recombines TRBV28 with TRBJ2-5; 7 bases are a match to TRBD1. Germline V gene data show CDR1 as MDHEN and CDR2 as SYDVKM. This CDR3 has 16 residues. Losses at the gene ends were 5 bases for V and 2 bases for J; bases not matched to a gene: 11. The CDR3 sequence is CASSLRPRDRQETQYF. The CDR3 bases are TGTGCCAGCAGTCTCCGACCCAGGGACAGACAAGAGACCCAGTACTTC.

The rearrangement uses TRBV28 and TRBJ1-4, with a possible D match to TRBD1 (6 bases). The germline V gene encodes CDR1 MDHEN and CDR2 SYDVKM. Trimming took off 0 bases at V and 5 bases at J, with 13 bases between the two ends. This CDR3 is 16 amino acids long. Written as DNA, the CDR3 is TGTGCCAGCAGTTTATGCGGGGACAACCTCAATGAAAAACTGTTTTTT. It encodes CASSLCGDNLNEKLFF.

The V gene is TRBV14, the J gene TRBJ2-7, with D perhaps given as TRBD1 or TRBD2 (5 bases each). Germline V gene sequence: CDR1 SGHDN, CDR2 FVKESK. The V end was cut by 1 base, the J end by 7 bases, with 17 bases between. The CDR3 spans 15 residues. The CDR3 region is CASSQVRGTESEQYF. DNA for the CDR3: TGTGCCAGCAGCCAAGTGAGGGGAACCGAGTCAGAGCAGTACTTC.

This clone has just a few counts. The V and J genes are TRBV6-1 and TRBJ1-2; maybe TRBD1 (6 bases). CDR1 is MNHNS, CDR2 SASEGT, per germline. The CDR3 totals 16 residues. The V and J ends lost 3 bases and 0 bases respectively, with 14 bases between them. The CDR3 sequence: CASSDAGEVANYGYTF. The CDR3 coding sequence is TGTGCCAGCAGTGATGCAGGGGAAGTAGCTAACTATGGCTACACCTTC.

The genes are TRBV6-5 and TRBJ1-5; tentatively, D is TRBD1 (5 bases). The CDR3 totals 15 residues. Trimming removed 4 bases at V and 5 bases at J, with 15 bases between. CDR1 is MNHEY, CDR2 SVGAGI, per germline. DNA of the CDR3: TGTGCCAGCAGTTTCCGCCACCGGGACCATCAGCCCCAGCATTTT. This sequence encodes CASSFRHRDHQPQHF.